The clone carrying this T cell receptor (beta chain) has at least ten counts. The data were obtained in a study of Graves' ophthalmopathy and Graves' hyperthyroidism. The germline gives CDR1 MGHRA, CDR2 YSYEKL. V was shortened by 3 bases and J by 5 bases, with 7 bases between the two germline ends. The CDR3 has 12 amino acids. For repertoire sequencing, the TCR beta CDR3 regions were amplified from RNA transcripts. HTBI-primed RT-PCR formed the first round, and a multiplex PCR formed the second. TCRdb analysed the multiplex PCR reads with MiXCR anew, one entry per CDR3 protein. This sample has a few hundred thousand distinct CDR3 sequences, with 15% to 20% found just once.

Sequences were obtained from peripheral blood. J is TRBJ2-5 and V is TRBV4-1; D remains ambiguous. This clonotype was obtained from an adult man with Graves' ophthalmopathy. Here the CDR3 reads CASSQGRETQYF. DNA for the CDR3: TGCGCCAGCAGCCAGGGAAGGGAGACCCAGTACTTC.